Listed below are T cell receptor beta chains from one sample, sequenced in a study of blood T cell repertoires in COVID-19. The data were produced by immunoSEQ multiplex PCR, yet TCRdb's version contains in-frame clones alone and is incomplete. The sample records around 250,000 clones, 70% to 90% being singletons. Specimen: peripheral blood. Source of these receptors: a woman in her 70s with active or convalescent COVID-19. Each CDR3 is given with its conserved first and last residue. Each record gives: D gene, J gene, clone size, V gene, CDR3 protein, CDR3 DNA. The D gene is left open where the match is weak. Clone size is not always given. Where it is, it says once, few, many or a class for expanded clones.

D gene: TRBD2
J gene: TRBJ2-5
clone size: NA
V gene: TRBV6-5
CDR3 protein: CASKLSGGDQETQYF
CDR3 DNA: TGTGCCAGCAAACTTAGCGGGGGGGATCAAGAGACCCAGTACTTC

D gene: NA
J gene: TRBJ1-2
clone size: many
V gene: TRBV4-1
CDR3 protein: CASSQERSKRGYGYTF
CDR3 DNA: TGCGCCAGCAGCCAAGAACGGAGCAAAAGGGGCTATGGCTACACCTTC

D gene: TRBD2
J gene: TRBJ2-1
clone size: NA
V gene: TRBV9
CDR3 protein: CASSLRTSGGAHEQFF
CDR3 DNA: TGTGCCAGCAGCTTAAGGACTAGCGGGGGGGCACATGAGCAGTTCTTC

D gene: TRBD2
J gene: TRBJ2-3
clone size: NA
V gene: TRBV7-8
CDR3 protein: CASSFGTGSGGDTQYF
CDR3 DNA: TGTGCCAGCAGCTTCGGTACCGGTAGCGGGGGGGATACGCAGTATTTT

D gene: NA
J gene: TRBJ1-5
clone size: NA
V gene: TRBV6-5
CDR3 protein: CASSRTVLQPQHF
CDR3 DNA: TGTGCCAGCAGCCGAACAGTTCTTCAGCCCCAGCATTTT

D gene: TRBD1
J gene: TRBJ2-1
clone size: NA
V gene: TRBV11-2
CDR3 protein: CASSLGDRDNEQFF
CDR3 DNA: TGTGCCAGCAGCTTAGGGGACAGGGACAATGAGCAGTTCTTC

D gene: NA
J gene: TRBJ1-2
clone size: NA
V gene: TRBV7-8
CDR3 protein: CASSLNDFLYGYTF
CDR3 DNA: TGTGCCAGCAGCTTAAATGACTTCCTCTATGGCTACACCTTC

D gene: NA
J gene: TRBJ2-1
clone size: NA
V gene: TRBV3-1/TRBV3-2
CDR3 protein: CASSPPGLSLYNEQFF
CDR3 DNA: TGTGCCAGCAGCCCCCCAGGACTTTCCCTCTACAATGAGCAGTTCTTC

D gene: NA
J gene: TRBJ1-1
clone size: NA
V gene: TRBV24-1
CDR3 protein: CATSDMWGVTEAFF
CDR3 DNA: TGTGCCACCAGTGATATGTGGGGGGTAACTGAAGCTTTCTTT

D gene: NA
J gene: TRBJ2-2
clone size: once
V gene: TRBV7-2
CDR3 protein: CASSLVGRVGGELFF
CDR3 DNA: TGTGCCAGCAGCTTAGTGGGCAGGGTAGGCGGGGAGCTGTTTTTT

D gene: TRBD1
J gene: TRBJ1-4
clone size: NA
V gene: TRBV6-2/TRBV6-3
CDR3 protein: CASSRTGVREKLFF
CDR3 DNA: TGTGCCAGCAGTAGGACAGGAGTTCGTGAAAAACTGTTTTTT

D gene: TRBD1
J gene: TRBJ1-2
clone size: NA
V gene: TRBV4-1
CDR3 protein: CASSQDRGQAGGYTF
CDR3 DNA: TGCGCCAGCAGCCAAGATAGAGGACAGGCGGGGGGCTACACCTTC

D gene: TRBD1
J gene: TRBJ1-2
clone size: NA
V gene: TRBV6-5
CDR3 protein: CASSPQGEYGYTF
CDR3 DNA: TGTGCCAGCAGTCCCCAGGGGGAGTATGGCTACACCTTC

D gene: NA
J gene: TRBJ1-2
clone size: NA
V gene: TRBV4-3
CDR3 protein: CASSQFQGEEEGYTF
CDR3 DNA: TGCGCCAGCAGCCAGTTCCAGGGTGAGGAAGAAGGCTACACCTTC

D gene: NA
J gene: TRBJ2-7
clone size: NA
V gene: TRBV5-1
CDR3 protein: CASSLGGRYEQYF
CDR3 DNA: TGCGCCAGCAGCTTGGGGGGGAGGTACGAGCAGTACTTC

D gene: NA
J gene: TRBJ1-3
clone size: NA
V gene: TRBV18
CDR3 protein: CASSYQGGDSGNTIYF
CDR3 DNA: TGTGCCAGCTCCTACCAAGGGGGAGACTCTGGAAACACCATATATTTT